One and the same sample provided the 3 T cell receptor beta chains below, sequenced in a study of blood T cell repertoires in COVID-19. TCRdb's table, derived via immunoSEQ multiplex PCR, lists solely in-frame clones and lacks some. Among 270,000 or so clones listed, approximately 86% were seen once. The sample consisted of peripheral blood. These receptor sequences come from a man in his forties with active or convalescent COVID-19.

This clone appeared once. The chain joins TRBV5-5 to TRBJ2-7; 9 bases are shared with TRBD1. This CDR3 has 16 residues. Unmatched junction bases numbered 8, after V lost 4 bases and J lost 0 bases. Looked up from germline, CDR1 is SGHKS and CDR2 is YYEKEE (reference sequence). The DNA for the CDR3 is TGTGCCAGCAGCAGGGAACAGGGGGCGAGCTCCTACGAGCAGTACTTC. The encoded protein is CASSREQGASSYEQYF.

The CDR3: CASSQDRGLGQVRETQYF. DNA of the CDR3: TGCGCCAGCAGCCAAGATAGGGGGCTGGGACAGGTTCGAGAGACCCAGTACTTC. The chain combines TRBV4-1 with TRBJ2-5; 8 positions agree with TRBD1. Per germline, CDR1 MGHRA and CDR2 YSYEKL. Trimming at V came to 0 bases and at J to 4 bases, leaving 13 bases not matched to a gene. The CDR3 covers 18 residues.

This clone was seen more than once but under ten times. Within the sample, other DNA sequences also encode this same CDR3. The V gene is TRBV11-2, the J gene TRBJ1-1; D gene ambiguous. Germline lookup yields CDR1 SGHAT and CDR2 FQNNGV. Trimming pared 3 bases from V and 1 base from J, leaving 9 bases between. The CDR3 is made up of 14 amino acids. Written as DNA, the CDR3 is TGTGCCAGCAGCTTGATGGGCAGGAACACTGAAGCTTTCTTT. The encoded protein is CASSLMGRNTEAFF.